A selection of T cell receptor beta chains follows, all from one sample in a study of shared T cell receptors in the human thymus. Measured with immunoSEQ multiplex PCR; TCRdb has only the in-frame clones, and not every one. This table holds about 660,000 clones, around 89% found once. The same sample was also used in a study of human thymus T cells.

The sequencing sample was made of thymocytes. The receptors derive from a boy younger than two with a congenital heart defect. Both conserved end residues are part of each CDR3. Each record gives: CDR3 protein, V gene, clone size, J gene. Expanded clones get a size class; other rows say once, few or many, or leave the size out.

CDR3aa: CAWRPYPGTGVRWETQYF
v_gene: TRBV30
abundance: NA
j_gene: TRBJ2-5

CDR3aa: CASRVWLAGGANVLTF
v_gene: TRBV28
abundance: NA
j_gene: TRBJ2-6

CDR3aa: CASSDDRERREKLFF
v_gene: TRBV2
abundance: few
j_gene: TRBJ1-4

CDR3aa: CASSLAEGDLAGNTIYF
v_gene: TRBV11-2
abundance: few
j_gene: TRBJ1-3

CDR3aa: CSVANRGYTEAFF
v_gene: TRBV29-1
abundance: NA
j_gene: TRBJ1-1

CDR3aa: CASSLRGGRRNTEAFF
v_gene: TRBV5-6
abundance: NA
j_gene: TRBJ1-1

CDR3aa: CASSLDPSSYEQYF
v_gene: TRBV5-1
abundance: NA
j_gene: TRBJ2-7

CDR3aa: CATSSVPARGSNQPQHF
v_gene: TRBV15
abundance: NA
j_gene: TRBJ1-5

CDR3aa: CASSAQRGNQETQYF
v_gene: TRBV2
abundance: NA
j_gene: TRBJ2-5

CDR3aa: CASSATGSYEQYF
v_gene: TRBV25-1
abundance: once
j_gene: TRBJ2-7

CDR3aa: CASTPDRITGELFF
v_gene: TRBV6-5
abundance: NA
j_gene: TRBJ2-2

CDR3aa: CASSRGHGYTF
v_gene: TRBV4-3
abundance: NA
j_gene: TRBJ1-2

CDR3aa: CSVGLAGGDEQYF
v_gene: TRBV29-1
abundance: NA
j_gene: TRBJ2-7

CDR3aa: CASSPRRCEQYF
v_gene: TRBV28
abundance: NA
j_gene: TRBJ2-7

CDR3aa: CASSEMQGDAETQYF
v_gene: TRBV6-1
abundance: NA
j_gene: TRBJ2-5

CDR3aa: CACLGTSQNTGELFF
v_gene: TRBV2
abundance: NA
j_gene: TRBJ2-2

CDR3aa: CASSLDRLAGGTYEQYF
v_gene: TRBV11-2
abundance: NA
j_gene: TRBJ2-7

CDR3aa: CASSFSFSYEQYF
v_gene: TRBV27
abundance: NA
j_gene: TRBJ2-7

CDR3aa: CASRGSGRAYPYNEQFF
v_gene: TRBV10-2
abundance: NA
j_gene: TRBJ2-1

CDR3aa: CASRGFWEDEQFF
v_gene: TRBV14
abundance: NA
j_gene: TRBJ2-1

CDR3aa: CASSVDSPGEGAGNTIYF
v_gene: TRBV9
abundance: few
j_gene: TRBJ1-3

CDR3aa: CASSPRRQAGGNGYTF
v_gene: TRBV19
abundance: NA
j_gene: TRBJ1-2

CDR3aa: CASSLGGREGEWVQYF
v_gene: TRBV5-1
abundance: NA
j_gene: TRBJ2-5

CDR3aa: CASSLNQQYEQYF
v_gene: TRBV27
abundance: NA
j_gene: TRBJ2-7

CDR3aa: CASSPTSGRSYNEQFF
v_gene: TRBV28
abundance: NA
j_gene: TRBJ2-1

CDR3aa: CASSHPRSDRGITDTQYF
v_gene: TRBV9
abundance: NA
j_gene: TRBJ2-3

CDR3aa: CASSYAKGRGTEGLFF
v_gene: TRBV6-5
abundance: once
j_gene: TRBJ1-4

CDR3aa: CASSPGLATYNEQFF
v_gene: TRBV18
abundance: few
j_gene: TRBJ2-1

CDR3aa: CASSDDRETGNTIYF
v_gene: TRBV7-2
abundance: NA
j_gene: TRBJ1-3

CDR3aa: CASSFHQGIETQYF
v_gene: TRBV7-9
abundance: NA
j_gene: TRBJ2-5

CDR3aa: CASSQETGKDDTEAFF
v_gene: TRBV4-3
abundance: NA
j_gene: TRBJ1-1

CDR3aa: CASSLATVRSYTF
v_gene: TRBV7-9
abundance: NA
j_gene: TRBJ1-2

CDR3aa: CASSPPNGRGGQETQYF
v_gene: TRBV14
abundance: NA
j_gene: TRBJ2-5

CDR3aa: CASSPRLAPTYEQYF
v_gene: TRBV6-5
abundance: once
j_gene: TRBJ2-7

CDR3aa: CASIGTWGQETQYF
v_gene: TRBV6-1
abundance: NA
j_gene: TRBJ2-5

CDR3aa: CARELAGPYNEQFF
v_gene: TRBV19
abundance: NA
j_gene: TRBJ2-1

CDR3aa: CASSQREVAGGVGELFF
v_gene: TRBV4-3
abundance: NA
j_gene: TRBJ2-2

CDR3aa: CASSSRDRRLTGELFF
v_gene: TRBV28
abundance: NA
j_gene: TRBJ2-2

CDR3aa: CASSASGRGSYEQYF
v_gene: TRBV13
abundance: NA
j_gene: TRBJ2-7

CDR3aa: CASSVAQGEDTQYF
v_gene: TRBV9
abundance: few
j_gene: TRBJ2-3

CDR3aa: CASSSPYQGEQFF
v_gene: TRBV28
abundance: NA
j_gene: TRBJ2-1

CDR3aa: CASSLGGTSGRDNEQFF
v_gene: TRBV11-3
abundance: NA
j_gene: TRBJ2-1

CDR3aa: CASRVRDRGPRSGNTIYF
v_gene: TRBV19
abundance: NA
j_gene: TRBJ1-3

CDR3aa: CASSTLAGASYEQYF
v_gene: TRBV6-5
abundance: few
j_gene: TRBJ2-7

CDR3aa: CASSRLAKFNEQFF
v_gene: TRBV7-4
abundance: NA
j_gene: TRBJ2-1

CDR3aa: CARSHAKGVRLFF
v_gene: TRBV6-5
abundance: NA
j_gene: TRBJ1-4

CDR3aa: CASRNAGTRAYNEQFF
v_gene: TRBV11-3
abundance: once
j_gene: TRBJ2-1

CDR3aa: CASSQETGGNRGNEQFF
v_gene: TRBV4-2
abundance: NA
j_gene: TRBJ2-1

CDR3aa: CASTPPGASGHPYEQYF
v_gene: TRBV5-5
abundance: NA
j_gene: TRBJ2-7

CDR3aa: CASSVERFQRRGGDTQYF
v_gene: TRBV9
abundance: NA
j_gene: TRBJ2-3